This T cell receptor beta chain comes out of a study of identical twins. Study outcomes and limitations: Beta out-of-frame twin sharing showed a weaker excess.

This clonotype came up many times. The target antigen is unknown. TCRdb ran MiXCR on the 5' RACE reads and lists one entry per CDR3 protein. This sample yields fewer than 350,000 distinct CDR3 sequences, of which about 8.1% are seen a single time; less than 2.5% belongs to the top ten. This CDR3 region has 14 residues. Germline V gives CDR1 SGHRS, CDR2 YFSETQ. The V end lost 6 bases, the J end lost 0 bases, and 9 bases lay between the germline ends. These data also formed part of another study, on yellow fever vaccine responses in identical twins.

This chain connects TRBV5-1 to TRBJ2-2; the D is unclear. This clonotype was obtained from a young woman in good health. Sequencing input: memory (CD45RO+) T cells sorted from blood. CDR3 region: CASTRTTNTGELFF. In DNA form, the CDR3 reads TGCGCCAGCACCCGGACCACGAACACCGGGGAGCTGTTTTTT.